This TCR beta chain was captured in a study of regulatory T cells in long-lasting Graves disease. The CDR3 is 13 amino acids. In germline, CDR1 is SGHAT, CDR2 FQNNGV. Trimming removed 5 bases from V and 5 bases from J, with 13 bases in between. Time point indicated: newly diagnosed GD, antithyroid drugs for less than 3 months. The TCR library used RNA extracted from PBMCs. Relying on iRepertoire HTBI primers and Arm-PCR of CDR3 regions, the team built TCR beta libraries. Using its own MiXCR run on the multiplex PCR reads, TCRdb lists one record per CDR3 protein. The data contain approximately 460,000 distinct CDR3 sequences, roughly 15% of them seen just once; the ten biggest clones take up around a tenth. The table lists this clonotype with many counts. The sample also formed part of further work on T cells in Graves' hyperthyroidism and ophthalmopathy. As that report states: Ophthalmopathy got predicted by the model a median around 6.6 months before its onset.

The chain combines TRBV11-2 with TRBJ2-7; D not resolved. This material consisted of peripheral blood mononuclear cells (PBMCs), taken at new diagnosis, from a patient treated with antithyroid drugs. This clonotype originated in a woman aged 25-40 years with Graves disease. Here the CDR3 DNA reads TGTGCCAGCAGCGGCACAGAGTTCGACGAGCAGTACTTC. Its protein is CASSGTEFDEQYF.